This T cell receptor (beta chain) was profiled in a study of control samples from healthy donors and cancer patients. Trimming at V came to 3 bases and at J to 0 bases, leaving 2 bases not matched to a gene. CDR3 length equals 16 residues. Germline CDR1 reads MNHNS; CDR2 reads SASEGT. The repertoire was sequenced with immunoSEQ multiplex PCR; TCRdb's copy has only in-frame clones and lacks some. The table has about 60,000 clones, 92% seen once. This clone was seen just once. The source of this sequence is a man between 40 and 49 years old with colorectal cancer. This chain joins TRBV6-1 and TRBJ1-3; TRBD1 matches at 10 bases. The sequencing sample was made of PBMCs. The CDR3 protein is CASSEGQGTSGNTIYF. In DNA, the CDR3 is TGTGCCAGCAGTGAGGGACAGGGGACCTCTGGAAACACCATATATTTT.